Here is one TCR beta chain with its context. An end of the junction does not agree with germline; a read error may underlie this. This record belongs to a study of CD8+ T cells in alopecia areata. Study overall: Treated patients took oral tofacitinib at 5 to 10 mg twice daily. The duration of tofacitinib was 6 to 18 months, with 6 months off drug afterward.

Treatment specified: oral pan-JAK inhibitor, 5-10 mg twice daily. Extracted RNA was reverse transcribed, and the resulting cDNA served as sequencing template. Profiled with immunoSEQ multiplex PCR; TCRdb holds only in-frame clones, not every one. The data contain approximately 280,000 clones, roughly 50% of them singletons. CDR1 is SGHAT, CDR2 FQNNGV, per germline. The CDR3 runs 15 residues. This receptor was identified in a human donor with alopecia areata. The sample in question was CD4+ T cells sorted from blood, obtained at week 24, from a patient treated with tofacitinib. The V call is TRBV11-2, the J call TRBJ1-2; weak D call: TRBD1 (5 bases). CDR3 loop: CASSPAVSRPWGYTF. Written as DNA, the CDR3 is TGTGCCAGCAGCCCAGCGGTGAGCAGGCCGTGGGGCTACACCTTT.